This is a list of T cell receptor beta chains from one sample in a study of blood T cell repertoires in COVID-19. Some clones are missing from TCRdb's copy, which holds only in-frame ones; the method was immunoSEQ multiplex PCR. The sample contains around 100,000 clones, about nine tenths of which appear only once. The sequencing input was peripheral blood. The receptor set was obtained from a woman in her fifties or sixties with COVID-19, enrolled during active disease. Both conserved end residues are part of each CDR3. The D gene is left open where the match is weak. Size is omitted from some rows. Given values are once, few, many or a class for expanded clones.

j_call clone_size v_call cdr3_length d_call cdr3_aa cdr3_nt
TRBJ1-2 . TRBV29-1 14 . CSVEGRQGLNGYTF TGCAGCGTTGAAGGAAGGCAGGGATTGAATGGCTACACCTTC
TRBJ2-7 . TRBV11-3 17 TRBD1 CASSQPAGTGSSYEQYF TGTGCCAGCAGCCAACCCGCCGGGACAGGAAGCTCCTACGAGCAGTACTTC
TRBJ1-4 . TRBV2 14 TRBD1 CASSEPGGHEKLFF TGTGCCAGCAGTGAGCCAGGGGGCCATGAAAAACTGTTTTTT
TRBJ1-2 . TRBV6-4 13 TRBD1 CASSPDRGYGYTF TGTGCCAGCAGTCCGGACAGGGGGTATGGCTACACCTTC
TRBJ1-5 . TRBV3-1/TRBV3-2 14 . CASSPQGGGQPQHF TGTGCCAGCAGCCCTCAGGGTGGTGGCCAGCCCCAGCATTTT
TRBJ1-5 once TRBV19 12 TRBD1 CASRTGGVPQHF TGTGCCAGCAGGACAGGGGGCGTGCCCCAGCATTTT
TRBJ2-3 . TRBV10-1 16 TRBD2 CASSLGLAGGTDTQYF TGCGCCAGCAGTCTTGGACTAGCGGGGGGCACAGATACGCAGTATTTT
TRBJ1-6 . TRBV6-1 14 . CASSDSGFWAPLHF TGTGCCAGCAGTGATTCAGGGTTTTGGGCACCCCTCCACTTT
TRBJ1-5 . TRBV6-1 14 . CASSEAGGAQPQHF TGTGCCAGCAGTGAAGCAGGGGGAGCTCAGCCCCAGCATTTT
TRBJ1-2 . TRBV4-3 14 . CASSQGGENYGYTF TGCGCCAGCAGCCAAGGGGGGGAAAACTATGGCTACACCTTC
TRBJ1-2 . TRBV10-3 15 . CAISESVFSNYGYTF TGTGCCATCAGTGAGTCGGTGTTTAGCAACTATGGCTACACCTTC
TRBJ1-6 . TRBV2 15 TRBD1 CASREWTGLNSPLHF TGTGCCAGCAGAGAATGGACAGGGCTTAATTCACCCCTCCACTTT
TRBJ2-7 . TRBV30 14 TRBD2 CAWTAGGTRYEQYF TGTGCCTGGACGGCGGGGGGCACGAGGTACGAGCAGTACTTC
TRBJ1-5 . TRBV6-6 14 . CASSYSEDNQPQHF TGTGCCAGCAGTTACAGCGAGGACAATCAGCCCCAGCATTTT
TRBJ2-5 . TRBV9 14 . CASGGATLQETQYF TGTGCCAGCGGGGGGGCAACCCTCCAAGAGACCCAGTACTTC
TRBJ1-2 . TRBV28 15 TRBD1 CASSEIPTGNYGYTF TGTGCCAGCAGTGAGATACCGACAGGGAACTATGGCTACACCTTC
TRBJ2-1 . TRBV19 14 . CASSRGSPGNEQFF TGTGCCAGTAGTCGGGGGTCCCCGGGGAATGAGCAGTTCTTC
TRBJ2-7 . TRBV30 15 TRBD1 CAWRLGQGATYEQYF TGTGCCTGGAGACTAGGACAGGGGGCAACCTACGAGCAGTACTTC
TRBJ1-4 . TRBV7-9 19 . CASSSNRASQGATNEKLFF TGTGCCAGCAGCTCCAATAGGGCTTCGCAGGGTGCAACTAATGAAAAACTGTTTTTT
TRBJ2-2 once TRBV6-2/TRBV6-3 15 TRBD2 CASSYRTSNTGELFF TGTGCCAGCAGTTACCGGACTAGCAACACCGGGGAGCTGTTTTTT
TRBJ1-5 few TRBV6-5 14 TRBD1 CATLTGQRNQPQHF TGTGCCACCCTAACGGGACAGCGAAATCAGCCCCAGCATTTT
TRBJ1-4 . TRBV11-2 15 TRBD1 CASSARTGMSVKLFF TGTGCCAGCAGCGCCAGGACAGGCATGTCTGTAAAACTGTTTTTT
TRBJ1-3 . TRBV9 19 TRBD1 CASSASGTGVSTSGNTIYF TGTGCCAGCAGCGCCTCCGGGACAGGGGTTTCCACCTCTGGAAACACCATATATTTT
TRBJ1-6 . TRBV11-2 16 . CASSLNQDARGSPLHF TGTGCCAGCAGCTTAAACCAGGATGCCCGGGGGTCACCCCTCCACTTT
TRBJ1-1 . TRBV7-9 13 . CASMMGGYTEAFF TGTGCCAGCATGATGGGGGGGTACACTGAAGCTTTCTTT
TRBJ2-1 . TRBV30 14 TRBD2 CAWTAAGAYNEQFF TGTGCCTGGACAGCAGCGGGGGCATACAATGAGCAGTTCTTC
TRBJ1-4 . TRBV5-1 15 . CASSLATAANEKLFF TGCGCCAGCAGCTTGGCTACAGCGGCTAATGAAAAACTGTTTTTT
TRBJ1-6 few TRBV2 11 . CASSELGPLHF TGTGCCAGCAGTGAATTGGGCCCCCTCCACTTT
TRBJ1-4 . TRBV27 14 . CASSRKGVGEKLFF TGTGCCAGCAGCCGGAAGGGGGTCGGGGAAAAACTGTTTTTT
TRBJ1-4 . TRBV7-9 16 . CASSSRGLDTGEKLFF TGTGCCAGCAGCTCAAGGGGTCTAGATACTGGTGAAAAACTGTTTTTT
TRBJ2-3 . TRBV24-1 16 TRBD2 CATSDFNSGGTDTQYF TGTGCCACCAGTGATTTTAACAGCGGGGGCACAGATACGCAGTATTTT
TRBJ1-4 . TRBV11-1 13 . CASSLGQREKLFF TGTGCCAGCAGCTTAGGACAGCGTGAAAAACTGTTTTTT
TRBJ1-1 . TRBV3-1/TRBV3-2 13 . CTPKGRDPPEAFF TGTACTCCCAAGGGCAGGGATCCACCTGAAGCTTTCTTT
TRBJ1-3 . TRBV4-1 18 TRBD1 CASSQGTGAALSGNTIYF TGCGCCAGCAGCCAAGGGACAGGGGCCGCCCTCTCTGGAAACACCATATATTTT
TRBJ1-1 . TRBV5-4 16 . CASSSDREIMNTEAFF TGTGCCAGCAGCAGTGATCGGGAAATTATGAACACTGAAGCTTTCTTT
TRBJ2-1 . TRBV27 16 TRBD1 CASSDDRVGVNNEQFF TGTGCCAGCAGTGATGACAGGGTGGGGGTCAACAATGAGCAGTTCTTC
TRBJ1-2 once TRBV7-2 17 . CASSLALGGGIGYGYTF TGTGCCAGCAGCTTAGCGCTCGGGGGAGGCATAGGGTATGGCTACACCTTC
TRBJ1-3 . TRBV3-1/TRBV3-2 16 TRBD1 CASSRDRVLSGNTIYF TGTGCCAGCAGCCGGGACAGGGTTCTCTCTGGAAACACCATATATTTT
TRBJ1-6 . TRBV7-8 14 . CASSLEGRNSPLHF TGTGCCAGCAGTTTGGAGGGGCGGAATTCACCCCTCCACTTT
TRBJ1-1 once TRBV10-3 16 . CAITTVAGIMNTEAFF TGTGCCATCACCACGGTGGCAGGAATAATGAACACTGAAGCTTTCTTT
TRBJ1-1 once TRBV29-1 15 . CSVDGGGGRGTEAFF TGCAGCGTTGACGGAGGGGGGGGCCGGGGCACTGAAGCTTTCTTT
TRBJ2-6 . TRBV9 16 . CASSQRQASRANVLTF TGTGCCAGCAGCCAGAGACAGGCATCTAGGGCCAACGTCCTGACTTTC
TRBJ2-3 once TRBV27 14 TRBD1 CASSSQGASDTQYF TGTGCCAGCAGTTCACAGGGGGCCTCAGATACGCAGTATTTT
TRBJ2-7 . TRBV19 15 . CASRSGAGALYEQYF TGTGCCAGTCGCTCCGGTGCGGGGGCCTTATACGAGCAGTACTTC
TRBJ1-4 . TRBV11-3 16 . CASSLSRVSTNEKLFF TGTGCCAGCAGCTTATCCAGGGTATCCACTAATGAAAAACTGTTTTTT
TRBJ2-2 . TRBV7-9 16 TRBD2 CASSSLTSGNTGELFF TGTGCCAGCAGCTCACTTACTAGCGGAAACACCGGGGAGCTGTTTTTT
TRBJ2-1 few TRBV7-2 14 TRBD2 CASSLSGGANEQFF TGTGCCAGCAGCTTGAGCGGGGGGGCGAATGAGCAGTTCTTC
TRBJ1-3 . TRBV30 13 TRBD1 CAWSVQEGQPIYF TGTGCCTGGAGTGTACAGGAGGGACAGCCCATATATTTT